This passage covers 17 T cell receptor beta chains from one sample sequenced in a study of blood T cell repertoires in COVID-19. Clones were sequenced by immunoSEQ multiplex PCR, and TCRdb holds only the in-frame ones, with some missing. The sample lists some 350,000 clones; approximately 91% were seen once. The sample taken for sequencing was peripheral blood. These receptors originate from a woman in her sixties or seventies with COVID-19, enrolled during active disease.

Written as DNA, the CDR3 is TGTGCCAGCAGTGAAGCGGGGGGCGAGCAGTACTTC. It is translated as CASSEAGGEQYF. This chain links TRBV2 with TRBJ2-7, with D perhaps matching TRBD2 (6 bases). Germline V gives CDR1 SNHLY, CDR2 FYNNEI. The CDR3 runs 12 residues. The V and J ends lost 0 bases and 6 bases respectively, with 6 bases between them.

Worth noting for this clone: The junction differs from germline at one of its ends, possibly a read error. The genes are TRBV7-2 and TRBJ2-7; the D gene is possibly TRBD2 (7 bases). This CDR3 has 14 residues. Germline CDR1 is SGHTA and CDR2 is FQGNSA. In DNA, the CDR3 is TGTGCCAGCAGCTTTCGACAGGCGGGGGCCGGGATAATTTTC. Residues: CASSFRQAGAGIIF.

V usage is TRBV6-6 and J usage is TRBJ1-1; 8 nucleotides agree with TRBD1. The CDR3 covers 15 residues. CDR1 is MNHNY, CDR2 SVGAGI, per germline (reference sequence). The V segment lost 5 bases and the J segment 10 bases; nucleotides outside the gene matches: 15. CDR3 sequence: CASSHRPGTQGAAFF. CDR3 nucleotide sequence: TGTGCCAGCAGTCATCGCCCCGGGACGCAGGGGGCAGCTTTCTTT.

The V gene is TRBV19, the J gene TRBJ2-1; D is possibly TRBD2 (6 bases). Germline-derived CDR1 and CDR2 are LNHDA and SQIVND (reference sequence). The CDR3 consists of 15 residues. V lost 7 bases, J lost 4 bases, and 17 bases lay in between. The CDR3 coding sequence is TGTGCCAGTACCCAGGTGATAGCGGCTTACAATGAGCAGTTCTTC. The encoded protein is CASTQVIAAYNEQFF.

This chain uses TRBV19 with TRBJ2-6, with unresolved D. V gave up 6 bases and J gave up 2 bases, with 8 bases separating them. This CDR3 contains 14 residues. Germline-derived CDR1 and CDR2 are LNHDA and SQIVND (reference sequence). The CDR3 DNA is TGTGCCAGTAGAGCGTTTGCTGGGGCCAACGTCCTGACTTTC. Translation: CASRAFAGANVLTF.

Remarks on this clone: The sample contains more than one DNA sequence encoding this CDR3. The rearrangement joins TRBV29-1 to TRBJ1-1; D gene unclear. The germline CDR1 and CDR2 sequences are SQVTM and ANQGSEA. Trimming pared 2 bases from V and 0 bases from J, leaving 7 bases between. The CDR3 runs to 13 residues. CDR3 protein: CSVESLMNTEAFF. In nucleotides, the CDR3 is TGCAGCGTTGAAAGCCTTATGAACACTGAAGCTTTCTTT.

The count of this clone is one. The chain carries TRBV7-2 and TRBJ2-2; a weak D match, TRBD1 (6 bases). The V end was cut by 1 base, the J end by 4 bases, with 10 bases between. The CDR3 length is 15 residues. Germline CDR1 SGHTA, CDR2 FQGNSA. CDR3: CASSLGLGGTGELFF. The CDR3 nucleotides are TGTGCCAGCAGCTTAGGTCTAGGGGGCACCGGGGAGCTGTTTTTT. Full variable domain (rest looked up from reference TRBV7-2 and TRBJ2-2): GAGVSQSPSNKVTEKGKDVELRCDPISGHTALYWYRQSLGQGLEFLIYFQGNSAPDKSGLPSDRFSAERTGGSVSTLTIQRTQQEDSAVYLCASSLGLGGTGELFFGEGSRLTVL.

The gene calls are TRBV14 and TRBJ1-1; no reliable D call. Germline V gives CDR1 SGHDN, CDR2 FVKESK. V lost 1 base and J 0 bases, leaving 6 bases between the germline ends. The CDR3 has 14 amino acids. The CDR3 region is CASSQGHLNTEAFF. The DNA of the CDR3 is TGTGCCAGCAGCCAAGGACACTTGAACACTGAAGCTTTCTTT.

The chain recombines TRBV4-2 with TRBJ1-5; tentatively, D is TRBD1 (5 bases). This CDR3 spans 14 amino acids. Germline V lookup: CDR1 LGHNA, CDR2 YNFKEQ. V lost 3 bases and J 1 base, leaving 7 bases between the germline ends. The CDR3 reads CASSHDSSNQPQHF. In DNA, the CDR3 is TGTGCCAGCAGCCACGACAGCAGCAATCAGCCCCAGCATTTT.

The CDR3 here is CAWVGLGTQYF. For the CDR3, the DNA is TGTGCCTGGGTTGGACTCGGTACGCAGTATTTT. The gene calls are TRBV30 and TRBJ2-3, with D possibly matching TRBD2 (5 bases). With 5 bases removed from V and 8 bases from J, the gap between germline ends came to 11 bases. CDR3 length: 11 residues. The V gene's germline CDR1 is GTSNPN and CDR2 SVGIG (reference sequence). Filled out from reference TRBV30 and TRBJ2-3, the complete variable domain reads SQTIHQWPATLVQPVGSPLSLECTVEGTSNPNLYWYRQAAGRGLQLLFYSVGIGQISSEVPQNLSASRPQDRQFILSSKKLLLSDSGFYLCAWVGLGTQYFGPGTRLTVL.

This chain connects TRBV5-1 to TRBJ1-4; D is unclear. Trimming cost V 2 bases and J 0 bases, with 5 bases left between them. Germline V CDR1 and CDR2: SGHRS, YFSETQ. This CDR3 is 14 amino acids long. The CDR3: CASSLQTTNEKLFF. CDR3 bases: TGCGCCAGCAGCTTACAAACAACTAATGAAAAACTGTTTTTT.

The V gene is TRBV4-1, the J gene TRBJ1-6; 7 nucleotides align to TRBD1. V lost 5 bases to trimming and J lost 5 bases; unmatched junction nucleotides: 3. Germline CDR1 is MGHRA and CDR2 is YSYEKL. This CDR3 is 14 amino acids long. This CDR3 is CASSIGTDNSPLHF. CDR3 in DNA: TGCGCCAGCAGCATAGGGACAGATAATTCACCCCTCCACTTT.

The CDR3 DNA sequence: TGTGCCAGCAGTGTCGGGGTTCCCTACGAGCAGTACTTC. Residues: CASSVGVPYEQYF. The chain uses TRBV28 and TRBJ2-7; D is possibly TRBD2 (5 bases). The CDR3 sequence is 13 residues long. V was cut by 5 bases and J by 2 bases, with 10 bases left in between. Germline assignment: CDR1 MDHEN and CDR2 SYDVKM.

DNA for the CDR3: TGTGCCACCGGGACTAGCGGGGAGAGCACAGATACGCAGTATTTT. The encoded protein is CATGTSGESTDTQYF. This rearrangement joins TRBV10-3 to TRBJ2-3; 13 bases line up with TRBD2. The length of the CDR3 is 15 residues. Germline V lookup: CDR1 ENHRY, CDR2 SYGVKD. Trimming cost V 10 bases and J 0 bases; bases outside gene matches: 4.

The chain carries TRBV5-1 and TRBJ2-7; 8 nucleotides line up with TRBD1. Germline assignment: CDR1 SGHRS and CDR2 YFSETQ. CDR3 length: 14 residues. V lost 4 bases, J lost 4 bases, and 7 bases stayed unmatched. The CDR3 here is CASSRTGRQYEQYF. The CDR3 region has the DNA TGCGCCAGCAGCAGGACAGGGCGCCAATACGAGCAGTACTTC. The whole variable domain, remainder taken from reference TRBV5-1 and TRBJ2-7, is KAGVTQTPRYLIKTRGQQVTLSCSPISGHRSVSWYQQTPGQGLQFLFEYFSETQRNKGNFPGRFSGRQFSNSRSEMNVSTLELGDSALYLCASSRTGRQYEQYFGPGTRLTVT.

The V gene is TRBV6-5, the J gene TRBJ2-1; possibly TRBD1 for D (5 bases). V lost 0 bases and J lost 5, with 14 bases in between. Per germline, CDR1 MNHEY and CDR2 SVGAGI. There are 16 residues in the CDR3. This CDR3 is CASSYSARAGNNEQFF. The CDR3, as DNA: TGTGCCAGCAGTTACTCTGCCAGGGCAGGAAACAATGAGCAGTTCTTC.

V usage is TRBV6-4 and J usage is TRBJ2-1; D might be TRBD1 (5 bases). Per germline, CDR1 MRHNA and CDR2 SNTAGT. Trimming shortened V by 6 bases and J by 3 bases, and 12 bases separated the two germline ends. This CDR3 comprises 14 residues. The CDR3 sequence is CASSPDRGYNEQFF. CDR3 sequence (DNA): TGTGCCAGCAGCCCAGATAGGGGCTACAATGAGCAGTTCTTC.